The subject of this entry is one TCR beta chain. No antigen is known for it. This CDR3 contains 11 residues. Trimming pared 3 bases from V and 9 bases from J, leaving 10 bases between. This specimen belongs to a study of cytomegalovirus exposure and HLA in healthy donors. Amplification used 60 Vbeta primers and 13 Jbeta primers. Here immunoSEQ multiplex PCR was the method, and the copy in TCRdb shows in-frame clones only, minus some. The sample lists around 120,000 clones, around 75% seen once, with about 1.6% in the top ten. These donors, healthy bone marrow donors, were studied. Broader study findings: TCR beta V segments were, for the most part, productive about 87% or about 30% of the time in an earlier analysis. Analysis performed later found 15,000 or so TCR beta sequences associated with HLA alleles at 0.05 false discovery rate.

The V and J genes are TRBV5-3 and TRBJ2-7; D uncertain. TRBV5-3 is an ORF, and what it does is uncertain. This TCR came from a woman younger than 35 in good health and CMV-seronegative. The sequenced sample was PBMCs. Here the CDR3 reads CARSSSALQYF. The DNA of the CDR3 is TGTGCCAGAAGCTCCAGTGCTCTGCAGTACTTC.